This is a list of T cell receptor beta chains from one sample in a study of vaccination and CD4 T cells after COVID-19. Their target antigens are unknown. One entry per CDR3 protein, called by TCRdb with MiXCR from the PCR reads. This sample yields about 12,000 distinct CDR3 sequences, of which approximately 60% are seen a single time; 8.5% to 9.5% belongs to the top ten. Here the sequenced sample was CD4+ T cells from blood, cultured in vitro, taken before SARS-CoV-2 vaccination. These receptors came from a human donor who had recovered from COVID-19. The CDR3 runs from the conserved cysteine through the conserved F or W. The D gene is left open where the match is weak. For some rows the clone size is stated as once, few or many, or as a class when expanded; others skip it.

CDR3 length,clone size,J gene,D gene,V gene,CDR3 protein,CDR3 DNA
11,NA,TRBJ2-7,NA,TRBV6-1,CASSEGVRQYF,TGTGCCAGCAGTGAAGGTGTTCGGCAGTACTTC
14,NA,TRBJ2-1,NA,TRBV20-1,CSARGRVAYNEQFF,TGCAGTGCTAGGGGGCGGGTCGCCTACAATGAGCAGTTCTTC
13,NA,TRBJ2-6,NA,TRBV10-3,CAIGTAGANVLTF,TGTGCCATCGGGACCGCTGGGGCCAACGTCCTGACTTTC
15,NA,TRBJ1-1,NA,TRBV7-2,CASSLAGQRFREAFF,TGTGCCAGCAGCTTAGCGGGACAAAGGTTTAGGGAAGCTTTCTTT
15,NA,TRBJ2-4,NA,TRBV6-5,CASSYSGATRNIQYF,TGTGCCAGCAGTTACTCTGGCGCGACTCGCAACATTCAGTACTTC
13,NA,TRBJ1-1,NA,TRBV2,CASSQDLNTEAFF,TGTGCCAGCAGCCAGGACTTGAACACTGAAGCTTTCTTT
18,NA,TRBJ2-2,NA,TRBV7-2,CASSLESDLRYGTGELFF,TGTGCCAGCAGCTTAGAGTCAGACCTAAGATATGGAACCGGGGAGCTGTTTTTT
13,NA,TRBJ1-5,NA,TRBV12-5,CASAWSGNQPQHF,TGTGCTAGTGCATGGTCGGGCAATCAGCCCCAGCATTTT
15,NA,TRBJ2-2,TRBD2,TRBV11-3,CASSRLAGATGELFF,TGTGCCAGCAGCAGACTAGCGGGAGCCACCGGGGAGCTGTTTTTT
16,few,TRBJ1-1,TRBD1,TRBV7-6,CASSLDTGVMNTEAFF,TGTGCCAGCAGCTTAGATACAGGGGTCATGAACACTGAAGCTTTCTTT
14,NA,TRBJ1-1,NA,TRBV4-1,CASSGRTVGTEAFF,TGCGCCAGCAGCGGAAGAACCGTGGGCACTGAAGCTTTCTTT
12,NA,TRBJ1-2,NA,TRBV20-1,CSASLAGNGYTF,TGCAGTGCTAGTCTTGCAGGGAATGGCTACACCTTC
14,NA,TRBJ2-1,NA,TRBV28,CASSFRQGHNEQFF,TGTGCCAGCAGTTTCAGGCAGGGGCACAATGAGCAGTTCTTC
12,once,TRBJ2-7,NA,TRBV20-1,CSARRELYEQYF,TGCAGTGCTAGGAGGGAACTATACGAGCAGTACTTC
16,few,TRBJ2-3,NA,TRBV20-1,CSARDLTGPSTDTQYF,TGCAGTGCTAGAGATCTGACGGGCCCTAGCACAGATACGCAGTATTTT
12,NA,TRBJ1-2,NA,TRBV30,CAWSRINYGYTF,TGTGCCTGGAGTCGCATTAACTATGGCTACACCTTC
14,once,TRBJ2-1,NA,TRBV20-1,CSARDPTGGDEQFF,TGCAGTGCTAGAGACCCAACAGGGGGGGATGAGCAGTTCTTC
13,NA,TRBJ1-3,NA,TRBV27,CASSRGSGNTIYF,TGTGCCAGCAGCAGGGGCTCTGGAAACACCATATATTTT
15,NA,TRBJ1-5,TRBD1,TRBV28,CASRYPTGYNQPQHF,TGTGCCAGCAGGTACCCGACAGGGTACAATCAGCCCCAGCATTTT
13,NA,TRBJ2-5,NA,TRBV15,CATSRELVETQYF,TGTGCCACCAGCAGAGAGTTAGTCGAGACCCAGTACTTC
12,NA,TRBJ2-3,NA,TRBV11-3,CATSDGTDTQYF,TGTGCCACCTCCGACGGCACAGATACGCAGTATTTT
14,NA,TRBJ1-1,NA,TRBV20-1,CSASRGPSSTEAFF,TGCAGTGCTAGCCGGGGACCCTCGAGCACTGAAGCTTTCTTT
14,NA,TRBJ2-6,NA,TRBV5-1,CASAQGSGANVLTF,TGCGCCAGTGCTCAGGGATCTGGGGCCAACGTCCTGACTTTC
15,NA,TRBJ2-2,NA,TRBV18,CASSPGSQWPGELFF,TGTGCCAGCTCACCAGGTTCCCAATGGCCCGGGGAGCTGTTTTTT
16,few,TRBJ2-5,NA,TRBV24-1,CATSDFVGHHQETQYF,TGTGCCACCAGTGATTTCGTGGGACACCACCAAGAGACCCAGTACTTC
13,NA,TRBJ2-1,NA,TRBV27,CASGRGSYNEQFF,TGTGCCAGCGGACGGGGCTCCTACAATGAGCAGTTCTTC
11,NA,TRBJ1-1,NA,TRBV29-1,CSGAKNTEAFF,TGCAGCGGGGCGAAGAACACTGAAGCTTTCTTT
15,NA,TRBJ1-5,TRBD1,TRBV10-3,CAISELTGQGQPQHF,TGTGCCATCAGTGAGCTGACAGGGCAGGGGCAGCCCCAGCATTTT
17,few,TRBJ2-6,NA,TRBV25-1,CASSDSHSGDGANVLTF,TGTGCCAGCAGTGACTCCCACTCGGGGGATGGGGCCAACGTCCTGACTTTC